This TCR beta chain was sequenced during a study of blood T cell repertoires in COVID-19. On the study more broadly: T cells, B-cell-depleted T cells, or PBMCs provided the cDNA or gDNA that served as material.

The V gene's germline CDR1 is LNHDA and CDR2 SQIVND (reference sequence). CDR3 length equals 14 residues. V was clipped by 10 bases and J by 5 bases; unmatched bases: 13. TCRdb's table, derived via immunoSEQ multiplex PCR, lists solely in-frame clones and lacks some. The repertoire holds roughly 79,000 clones, with approximately 88% as singletons. The genes are TRBV19 and TRBJ2-7, with 8 bases identical to TRBD1. The specimen was peripheral blood. This sequence originates from a woman between 50 and 59 years old with acute or convalescent COVID-19. As DNA, the CDR3 is TGTGCCACCTCGGACAGGGCCCTAAAAAACGAGCAGTACTTC. Translation: CATSDRALKNEQYF.